A single sample is the source of the 6 T cell receptor beta chains below, sequenced in a study of blood T cell repertoires in COVID-19 (dated by TCRdb to 2018 to 2020). Libraries were built with the immunoSEQ multiplex PCR assay. TCRdb carries this immuneACCESS record with in-frame sequences only. Its versions omit some clonotypes, under half of them owing to an unresolved V gene in the studies checked, with the rest unexplained. This sample lists roughly 65,000 clones; 60% to 80% were detected once. Approximately 50% of the sample is in the top ten clones. Sequenced input: peripheral blood. All receptors derive from a human donor in a cohort sampled during active COVID-19.

The genes are TRBV27 and TRBJ2-5; D perhaps matches TRBD1 (6 bases). The CDR3 totals 13 residues. V lost 3 bases to trimming and J lost 6 bases, with 11 bases between them. Germline CDR1 is MNHEY and CDR2 is SMNVEV (reference sequence). CDR3 sequence reads: CASSFSGEQTQYF. The CDR3 DNA sequence: TGTGCCAGCAGTTTTTCAGGGGAGCAGACCCAGTACTTC.

This clone was observed at least ten times. The rearrangement joins TRBV25-1 to TRBJ1-2, with 7 bases fitting TRBD1. The CDR3 has 13 residues. The J segment lost 8 bases and the V segment lost 5 bases, leaving 8 bases of the junction unmatched. CDR1 and CDR2 (germline): MGHDK, SYGVNS. CDR3 in DNA: TGTGCCAGCAGTCAGGGGGGCAGCTGGGGCTACACCTTC. It translates to CASSQGGSWGYTF.

V usage is TRBV10-2 and J usage is TRBJ2-7; D perhaps matches TRBD2 (5 bases). CDR3 size: 16 residues. Trimming pared 6 bases from V and 0 bases from J, leaving 18 bases between. Germline-derived CDR1 and CDR2 are WSHSY and SAAADI. The chain's CDR3 is CASRLTTGMSSYEQYF. The DNA of the CDR3 is TGCGCCAGCAGGCTAACTACCGGGATGAGCTCCTACGAGCAGTACTTC.

V and J are TRBV29-1 and TRBJ2-2, with 9 bases aligning to TRBD1. CDR1 SQVTM and CDR2 ANQGSEA come from the germline V gene. V dropped 7 bases and J dropped 4; count of bases not matched to a gene: 4. The CDR3 is 13 amino acids. The CDR3 is CSGTTGGTGELFF. The CDR3 bases are TGCAGCGGTACGACAGGGGGCACCGGGGAGCTGTTTTTT.

This clone was seen repeatedly, ten times or more. The CDR3 DNA sequence: TGTGCCAGCAGTTGGCAGGCTGAAGCTTTCTTT. It specifies CASSWQAEAFF. The chain is built from TRBV12-3 or TRBV12-4 and TRBJ1-1; D ambiguous. CDR3 length: 11 amino acids. Trimming cost V 4 bases and J 6 bases, with 6 bases left between them.

The J gene is TRBJ1-1, the V gene TRBV14; D is perhaps TRBD1 (6 bases). Trimming took off 0 bases at V and 0 bases at J, with 11 bases between the two ends. The CDR3 is made up of 16 amino acids. Germline V gene lookup returns CDR1 SGHDN and CDR2 FVKESK. The CDR3 here is CASSQERGSMNTEAFF. The CDR3 DNA sequence: TGTGCCAGCAGCCAAGAAAGGGGGTCAATGAACACTGAAGCTTTCTTT.